Sequencing of this T cell receptor beta chain was carried out in a study of blood T cell repertoires in COVID-19. Germline V lookup: CDR1 MGHRA, CDR2 YSYEKL. CDR3 length: 15 amino acids. J lost 8 bases, V lost 3 bases, and 5 bases had no gene match. The data were produced by immunoSEQ multiplex PCR, yet TCRdb's version contains in-frame clones alone and is incomplete. The sample carries about 260,000 clones, roughly 86% recorded once. This clonotype was sampled from a woman aged 45-59 years with acute or convalescent COVID-19. Material: peripheral blood. The rearrangement uses TRBV4-1 and TRBJ1-5; 12 bases are shared with TRBD1. CDR3 bases: TGCGCCAGCAGCCACGGGACAGGGGGCCGGAAGCCCCAGCATTTT. Translating it yields CASSHGTGGRKPQHF.